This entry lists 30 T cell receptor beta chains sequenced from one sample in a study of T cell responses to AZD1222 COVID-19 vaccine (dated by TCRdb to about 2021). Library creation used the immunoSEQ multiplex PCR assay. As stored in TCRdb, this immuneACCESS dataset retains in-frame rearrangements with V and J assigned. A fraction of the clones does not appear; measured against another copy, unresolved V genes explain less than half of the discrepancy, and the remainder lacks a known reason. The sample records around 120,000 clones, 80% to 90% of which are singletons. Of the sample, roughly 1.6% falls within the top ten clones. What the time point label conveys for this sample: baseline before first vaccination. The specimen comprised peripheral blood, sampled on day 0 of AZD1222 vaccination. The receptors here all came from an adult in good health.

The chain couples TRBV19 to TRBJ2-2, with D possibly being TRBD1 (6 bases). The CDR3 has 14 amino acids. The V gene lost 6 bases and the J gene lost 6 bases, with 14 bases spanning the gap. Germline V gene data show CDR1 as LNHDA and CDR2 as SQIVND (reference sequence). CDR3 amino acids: CASRAKQGPGELFF. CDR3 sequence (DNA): TGTGCCAGTAGGGCTAAACAGGGACCCGGGGAGCTGTTTTTT.

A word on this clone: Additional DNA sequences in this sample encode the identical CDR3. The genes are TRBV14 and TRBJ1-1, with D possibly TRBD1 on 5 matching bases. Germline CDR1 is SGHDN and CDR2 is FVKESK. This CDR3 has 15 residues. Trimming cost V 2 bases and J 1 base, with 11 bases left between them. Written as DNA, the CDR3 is TGTGCCAGCAGCCAACGGGGCAGGGCGAACACTGAAGCTTTCTTT. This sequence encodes CASSQRGRANTEAFF.

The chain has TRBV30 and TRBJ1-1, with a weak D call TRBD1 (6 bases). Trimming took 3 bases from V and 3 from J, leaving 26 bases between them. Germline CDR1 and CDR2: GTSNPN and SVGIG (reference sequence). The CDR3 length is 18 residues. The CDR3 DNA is TGTGCCTGGAGCCTAAGGACAGCCTCGGGATATATTTACACTGAAGCTTTCTTT. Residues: CAWSLRTASGYIYTEAFF.

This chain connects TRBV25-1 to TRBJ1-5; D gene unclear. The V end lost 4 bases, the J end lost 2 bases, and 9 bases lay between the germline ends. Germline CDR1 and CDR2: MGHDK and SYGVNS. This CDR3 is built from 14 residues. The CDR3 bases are TGTGCCAGCAGTGCGGGGTTGGGCAATCAGCCCCAGCATTTT. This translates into CASSAGLGNQPQHF.

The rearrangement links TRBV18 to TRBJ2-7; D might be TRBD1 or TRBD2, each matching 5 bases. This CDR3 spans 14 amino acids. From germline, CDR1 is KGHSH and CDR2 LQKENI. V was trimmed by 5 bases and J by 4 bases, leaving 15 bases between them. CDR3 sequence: CASSNSVRGYEQYF. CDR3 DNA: TGTGCCAGCTCAAACTCAGTGAGGGGATACGAGCAGTACTTC.

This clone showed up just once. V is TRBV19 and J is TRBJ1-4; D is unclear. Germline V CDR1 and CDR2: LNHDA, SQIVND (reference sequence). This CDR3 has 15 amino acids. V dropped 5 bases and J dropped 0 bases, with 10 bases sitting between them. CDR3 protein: CASSSVHTTNEKLFF. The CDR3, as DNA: TGTGCCAGTAGTTCGGTACACACAACTAATGAAAAACTGTTTTTT.

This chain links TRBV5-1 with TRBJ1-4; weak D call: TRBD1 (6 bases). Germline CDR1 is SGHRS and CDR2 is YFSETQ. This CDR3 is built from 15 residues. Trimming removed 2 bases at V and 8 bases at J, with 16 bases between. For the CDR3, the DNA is TGCGCCAGCAGCTTAGAGGGACACCTAAAAGAAAAACTGTTTTTT. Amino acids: CASSLEGHLKEKLFF.

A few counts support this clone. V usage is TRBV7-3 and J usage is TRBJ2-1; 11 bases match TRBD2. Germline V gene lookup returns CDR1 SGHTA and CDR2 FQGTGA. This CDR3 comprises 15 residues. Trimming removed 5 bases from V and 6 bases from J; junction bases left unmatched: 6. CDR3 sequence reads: CASSEGLAGGNEQFF. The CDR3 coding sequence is TGTGCCAGCAGCGAGGGGCTAGCGGGAGGCAATGAGCAGTTCTTC.

The CDR3 reads CARGGPHHCRGNQPQHF. In DNA form, the CDR3 reads TGTGCCAGGGGGGGGCCCCACCACTGTCGAGGCAATCAGCCCCAGCATTTT. The genes are TRBV18 and TRBJ1-5; perhaps TRBD1 as D (6 bases). The ends were cut back, 9 bases at V and 2 bases at J, with 23 bases in the middle. Germline loops: CDR1 KGHSH, CDR2 LQKENI. CDR3 size: 17 residues.

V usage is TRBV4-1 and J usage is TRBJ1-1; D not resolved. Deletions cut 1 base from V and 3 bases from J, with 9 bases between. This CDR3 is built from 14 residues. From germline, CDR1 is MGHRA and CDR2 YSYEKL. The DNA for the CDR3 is TGCGCCAGCAGCCAAGGACCCGGGGACACTGAAGCTTTCTTT. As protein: CASSQGPGDTEAFF.

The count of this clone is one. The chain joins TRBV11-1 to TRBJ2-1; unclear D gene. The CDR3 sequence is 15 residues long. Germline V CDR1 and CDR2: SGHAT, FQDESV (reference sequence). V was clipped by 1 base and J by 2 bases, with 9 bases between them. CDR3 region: CASSLDPRPYNEQFF. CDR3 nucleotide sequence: TGTGCCAGCAGCTTAGACCCCAGGCCCTACAATGAGCAGTTCTTC.

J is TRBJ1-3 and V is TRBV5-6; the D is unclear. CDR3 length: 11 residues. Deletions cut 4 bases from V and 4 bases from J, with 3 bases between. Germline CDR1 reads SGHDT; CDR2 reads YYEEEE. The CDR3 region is CASSSGNTIYF. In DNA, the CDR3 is TGTGCCAGCAGCAGCGGAAACACCATATATTTT. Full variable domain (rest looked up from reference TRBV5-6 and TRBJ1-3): DAGVTQSPTHLIKTRGQQVTLRCSPKSGHDTVSWYQQALGQGPQFIFQYYEEEERQRGNFPDRFSGHQFPNYSSELNVNALLLGDSALYLCASSSGNTIYFGEGSWLTVV.

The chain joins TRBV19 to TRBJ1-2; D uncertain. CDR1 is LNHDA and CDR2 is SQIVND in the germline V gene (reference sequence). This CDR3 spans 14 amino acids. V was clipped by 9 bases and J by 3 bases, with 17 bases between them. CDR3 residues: CASRRLILHYGYTF. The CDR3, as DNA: TGTGCCAGCAGGCGACTAATCCTCCACTATGGCTACACCTTC.

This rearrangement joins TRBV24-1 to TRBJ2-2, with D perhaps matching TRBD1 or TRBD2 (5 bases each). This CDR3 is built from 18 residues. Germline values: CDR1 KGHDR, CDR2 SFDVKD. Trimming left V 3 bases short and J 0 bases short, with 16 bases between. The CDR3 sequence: CATSDMGTARPNTGELFF. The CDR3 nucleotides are TGTGCCACCAGTGATATGGGGACGGCCCGACCGAACACCGGGGAGCTGTTTTTT.

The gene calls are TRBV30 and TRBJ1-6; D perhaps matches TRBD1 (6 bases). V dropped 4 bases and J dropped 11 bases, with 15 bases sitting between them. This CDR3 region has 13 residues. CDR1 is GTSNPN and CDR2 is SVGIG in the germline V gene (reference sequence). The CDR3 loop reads CAWTLTQGPPLHF. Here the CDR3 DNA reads TGTGCCTGGACTCTTACTCAGGGGCCACCCCTCCACTTT.

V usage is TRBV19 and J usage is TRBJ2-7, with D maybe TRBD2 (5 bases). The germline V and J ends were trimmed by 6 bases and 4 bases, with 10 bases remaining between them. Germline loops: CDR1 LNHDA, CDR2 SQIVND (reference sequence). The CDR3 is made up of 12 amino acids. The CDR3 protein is CASSPGEYEQYF. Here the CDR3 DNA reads TGTGCCAGTAGCCCCGGGGAGTACGAGCAGTACTTC.

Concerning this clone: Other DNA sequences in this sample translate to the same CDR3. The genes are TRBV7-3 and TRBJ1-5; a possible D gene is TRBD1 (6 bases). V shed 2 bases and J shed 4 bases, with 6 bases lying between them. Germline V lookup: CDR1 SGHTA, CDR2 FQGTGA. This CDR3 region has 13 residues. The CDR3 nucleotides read TGTGCCAGCAGCTTACAGGGGAATCAGCCCCAGCATTTT. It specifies CASSLQGNQPQHF.

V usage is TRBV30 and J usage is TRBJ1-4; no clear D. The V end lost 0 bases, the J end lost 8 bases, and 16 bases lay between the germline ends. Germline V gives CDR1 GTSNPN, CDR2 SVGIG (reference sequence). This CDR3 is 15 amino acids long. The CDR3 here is CAWSVHMGGQEKLFF. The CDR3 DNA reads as TGTGCCTGGAGTGTACATATGGGTGGTCAGGAAAAACTGTTTTTT.

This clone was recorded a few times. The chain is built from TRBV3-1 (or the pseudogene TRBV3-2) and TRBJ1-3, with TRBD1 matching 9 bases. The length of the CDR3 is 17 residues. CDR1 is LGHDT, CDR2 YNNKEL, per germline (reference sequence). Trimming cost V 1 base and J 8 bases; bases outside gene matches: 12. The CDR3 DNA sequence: TGTGCCAGCAGCCAAGGCCCCTCCGACAGGGGGGGATACACCATATATTTT. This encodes CASSQGPSDRGGYTIYF.

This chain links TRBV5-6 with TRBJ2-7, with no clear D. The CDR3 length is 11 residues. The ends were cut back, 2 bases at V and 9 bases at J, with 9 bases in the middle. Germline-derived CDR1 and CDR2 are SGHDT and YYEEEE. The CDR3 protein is CASSFVDLQYF. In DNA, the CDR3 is TGTGCCAGCAGCTTCGTAGACCTGCAGTACTTC.

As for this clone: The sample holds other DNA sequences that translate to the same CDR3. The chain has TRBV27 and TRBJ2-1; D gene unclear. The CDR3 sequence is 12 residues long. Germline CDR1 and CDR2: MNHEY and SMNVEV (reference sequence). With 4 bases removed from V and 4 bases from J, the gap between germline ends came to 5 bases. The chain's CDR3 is CASSSEYNEQFF. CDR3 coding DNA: TGTGCCAGCAGTTCAGAATACAATGAGCAGTTCTTC.

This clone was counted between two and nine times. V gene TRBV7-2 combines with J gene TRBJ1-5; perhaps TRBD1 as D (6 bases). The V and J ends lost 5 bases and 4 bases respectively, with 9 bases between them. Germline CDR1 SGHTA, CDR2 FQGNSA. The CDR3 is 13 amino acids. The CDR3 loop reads CASSKGTNQPQHF. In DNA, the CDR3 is TGTGCCAGCAGCAAAGGGACAAATCAGCCCCAGCATTTT.

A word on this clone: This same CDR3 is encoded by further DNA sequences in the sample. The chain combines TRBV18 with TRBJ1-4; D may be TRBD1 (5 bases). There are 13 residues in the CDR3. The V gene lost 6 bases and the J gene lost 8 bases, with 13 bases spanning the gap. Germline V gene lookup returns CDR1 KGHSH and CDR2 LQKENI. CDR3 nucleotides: TGTGCCAGCTCCCCGGGACGAAACGAAAAACTGTTTTTT. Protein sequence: CASSPGRNEKLFF.

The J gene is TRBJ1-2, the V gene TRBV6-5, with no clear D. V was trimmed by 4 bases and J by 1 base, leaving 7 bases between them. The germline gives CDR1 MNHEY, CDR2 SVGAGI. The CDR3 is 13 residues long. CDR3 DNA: TGTGCCAGCAGTTTGGCTTTTAACTATGGCTACACCTTC. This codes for CASSLAFNYGYTF.

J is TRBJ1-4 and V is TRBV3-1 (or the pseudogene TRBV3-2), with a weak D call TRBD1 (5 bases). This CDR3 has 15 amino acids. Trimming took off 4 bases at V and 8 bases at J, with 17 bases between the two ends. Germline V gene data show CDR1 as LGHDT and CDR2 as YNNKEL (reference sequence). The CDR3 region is CASSRGTGSREKLFF. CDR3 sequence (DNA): TGTGCCAGCAGCCGTGGGACCGGGTCTCGGGAAAAACTGTTTTTT.

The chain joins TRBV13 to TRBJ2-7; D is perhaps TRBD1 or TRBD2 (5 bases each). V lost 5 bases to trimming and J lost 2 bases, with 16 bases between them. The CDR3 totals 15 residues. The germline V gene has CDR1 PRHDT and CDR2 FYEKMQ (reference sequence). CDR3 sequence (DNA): TGTGCCAGCAGCCCCCCGGAAGGGGAGACCTACGAGCAGTACTTC. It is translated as CASSPPEGETYEQYF.

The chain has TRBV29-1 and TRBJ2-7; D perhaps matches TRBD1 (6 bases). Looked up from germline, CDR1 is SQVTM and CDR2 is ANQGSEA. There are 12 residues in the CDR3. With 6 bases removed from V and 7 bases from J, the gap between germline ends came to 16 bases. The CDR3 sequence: CSVTTGAREQYF. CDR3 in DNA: TGCAGCGTGACGACAGGCGCTAGGGAGCAGTACTTC.

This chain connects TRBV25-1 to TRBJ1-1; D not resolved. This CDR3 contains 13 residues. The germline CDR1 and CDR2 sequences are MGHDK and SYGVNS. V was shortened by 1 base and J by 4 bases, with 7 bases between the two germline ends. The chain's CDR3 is CASSEWTSTEAFF. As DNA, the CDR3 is TGTGCCAGCAGTGAATGGACTTCCACTGAAGCTTTCTTT.

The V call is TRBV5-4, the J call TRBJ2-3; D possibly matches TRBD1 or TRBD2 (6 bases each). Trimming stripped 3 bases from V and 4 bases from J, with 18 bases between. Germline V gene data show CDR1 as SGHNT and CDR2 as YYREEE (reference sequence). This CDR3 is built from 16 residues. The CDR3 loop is CASSSTGALPSDTQYF. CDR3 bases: TGTGCCAGCAGCTCGACGGGGGCCCTTCCTTCAGATACGCAGTATTTT.

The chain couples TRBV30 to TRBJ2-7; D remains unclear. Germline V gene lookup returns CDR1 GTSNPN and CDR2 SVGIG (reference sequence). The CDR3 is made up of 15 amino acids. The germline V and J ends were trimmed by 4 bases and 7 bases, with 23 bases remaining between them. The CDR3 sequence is CAWTAPHRTYEEQYF. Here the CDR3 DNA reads TGTGCCTGGACCGCCCCCCACAGAACCTACGAAGAGCAGTACTTC.